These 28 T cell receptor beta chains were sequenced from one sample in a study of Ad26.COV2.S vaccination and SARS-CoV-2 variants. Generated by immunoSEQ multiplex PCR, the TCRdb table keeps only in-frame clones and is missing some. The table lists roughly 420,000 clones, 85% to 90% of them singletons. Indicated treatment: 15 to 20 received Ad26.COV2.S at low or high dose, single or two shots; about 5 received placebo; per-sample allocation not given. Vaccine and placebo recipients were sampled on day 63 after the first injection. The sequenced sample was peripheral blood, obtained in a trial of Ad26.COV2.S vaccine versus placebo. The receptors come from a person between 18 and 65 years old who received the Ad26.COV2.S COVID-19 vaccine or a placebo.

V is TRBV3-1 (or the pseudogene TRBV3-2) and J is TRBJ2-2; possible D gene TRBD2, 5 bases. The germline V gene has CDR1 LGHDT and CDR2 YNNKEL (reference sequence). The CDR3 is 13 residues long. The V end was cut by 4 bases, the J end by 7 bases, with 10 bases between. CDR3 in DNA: TGTGCCAGCAGCCGAGGAGGAAGCGGGGAGCTGTTTTTT. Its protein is CASSRGGSGELFF.

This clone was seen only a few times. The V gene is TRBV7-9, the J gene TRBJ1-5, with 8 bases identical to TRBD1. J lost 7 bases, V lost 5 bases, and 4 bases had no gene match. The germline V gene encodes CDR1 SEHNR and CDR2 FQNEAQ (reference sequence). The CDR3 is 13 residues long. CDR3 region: CASSAGQAQPQHF. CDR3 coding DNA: TGTGCCAGCAGCGCGGGACAGGCGCAGCCCCAGCATTTT.

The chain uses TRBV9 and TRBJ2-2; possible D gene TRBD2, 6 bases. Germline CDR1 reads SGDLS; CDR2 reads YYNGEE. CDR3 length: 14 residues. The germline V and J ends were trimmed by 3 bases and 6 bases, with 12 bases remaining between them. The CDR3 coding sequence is TGTGCCAGCAGCGCGGGACTTCGGCCCGGGGAGCTGTTTTTT. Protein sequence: CASSAGLRPGELFF.

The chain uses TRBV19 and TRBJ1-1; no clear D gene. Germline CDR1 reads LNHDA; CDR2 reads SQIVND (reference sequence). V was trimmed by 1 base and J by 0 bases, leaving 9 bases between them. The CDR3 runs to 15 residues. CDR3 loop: CASSIGGSMNTEAFF. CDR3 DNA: TGTGCCAGTAGTATAGGAGGGAGTATGAACACTGAAGCTTTCTTT.

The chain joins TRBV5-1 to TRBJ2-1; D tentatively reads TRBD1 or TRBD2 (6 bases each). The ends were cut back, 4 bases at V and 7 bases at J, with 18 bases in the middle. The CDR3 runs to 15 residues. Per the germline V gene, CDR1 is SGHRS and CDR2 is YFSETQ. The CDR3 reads CASSLSWGAQNEQFF. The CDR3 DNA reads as TGCGCCAGCAGCCTATCGTGGGGGGCGCAAAATGAGCAGTTCTTC.

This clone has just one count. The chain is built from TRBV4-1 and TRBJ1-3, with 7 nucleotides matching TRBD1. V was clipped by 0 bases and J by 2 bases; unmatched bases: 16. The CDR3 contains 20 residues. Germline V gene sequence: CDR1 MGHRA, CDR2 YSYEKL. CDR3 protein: CASSQEGLGQGGSTGNTIYF. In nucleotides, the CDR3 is TGCGCCAGCAGCCAAGAGGGCTTGGGGCAGGGGGGATCGACTGGAAACACCATATATTTT.

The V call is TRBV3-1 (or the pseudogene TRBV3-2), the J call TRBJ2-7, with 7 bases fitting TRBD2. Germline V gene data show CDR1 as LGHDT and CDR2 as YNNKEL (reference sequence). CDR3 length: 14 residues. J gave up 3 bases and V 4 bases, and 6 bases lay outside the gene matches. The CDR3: CASSRLGLVYEQYF. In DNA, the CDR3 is TGTGCCAGCAGCCGTCTCGGACTAGTCTACGAGCAGTACTTC.

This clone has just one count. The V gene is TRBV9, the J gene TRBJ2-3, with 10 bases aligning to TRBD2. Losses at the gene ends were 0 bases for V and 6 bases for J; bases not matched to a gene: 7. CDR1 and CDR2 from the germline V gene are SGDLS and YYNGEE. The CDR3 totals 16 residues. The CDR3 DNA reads TGTGCCAGCAGCGTAGAAATAGCGGGGGGTCTGGATACGCAGTATTTT. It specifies CASSVEIAGGLDTQYF.

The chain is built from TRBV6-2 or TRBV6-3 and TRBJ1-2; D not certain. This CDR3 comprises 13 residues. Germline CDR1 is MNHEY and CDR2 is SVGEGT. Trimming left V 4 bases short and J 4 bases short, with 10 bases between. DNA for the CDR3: TGTGCCAGCAGTTCGCTCGCCTCCTATGGCTACACCTTC. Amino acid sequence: CASSSLASYGYTF.

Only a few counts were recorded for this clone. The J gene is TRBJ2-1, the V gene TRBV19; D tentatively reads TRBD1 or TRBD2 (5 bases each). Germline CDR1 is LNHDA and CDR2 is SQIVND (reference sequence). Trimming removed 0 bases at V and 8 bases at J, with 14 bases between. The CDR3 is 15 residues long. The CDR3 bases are TGTGCCAGTAGTATAGAATCTCGGGGCTGGGATGAGCAGTTCTTC. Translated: CASSIESRGWDEQFF.

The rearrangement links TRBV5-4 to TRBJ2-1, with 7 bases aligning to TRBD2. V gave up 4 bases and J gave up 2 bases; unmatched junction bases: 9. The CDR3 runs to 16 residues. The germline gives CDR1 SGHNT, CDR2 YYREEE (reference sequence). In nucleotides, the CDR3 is TGTGCCAGCAGCCCCATTGGTGGGGGGGCCTACAATGAGCAGTTCTTC. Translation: CASSPIGGGAYNEQFF.

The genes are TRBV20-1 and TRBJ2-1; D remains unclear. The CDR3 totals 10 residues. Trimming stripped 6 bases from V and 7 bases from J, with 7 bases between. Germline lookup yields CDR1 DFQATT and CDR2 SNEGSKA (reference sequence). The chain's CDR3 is CSAWSNEQFF. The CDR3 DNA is TGCAGTGCCTGGAGTAATGAGCAGTTCTTC.

CDR3 loop: CASSHSSGEQYF. The CDR3 DNA is TGTGCCAGCAGCCATTCTAGCGGCGAGCAGTACTTC. This chain uses TRBV7-2 with TRBJ2-7; 7 bases fit TRBD2. Per the germline V gene, CDR1 is SGHTA and CDR2 is FQGNSA. The CDR3 contains 12 residues. With 5 bases clipped from V and 6 bases from J, the junction kept 4 bases outside the gene matches.

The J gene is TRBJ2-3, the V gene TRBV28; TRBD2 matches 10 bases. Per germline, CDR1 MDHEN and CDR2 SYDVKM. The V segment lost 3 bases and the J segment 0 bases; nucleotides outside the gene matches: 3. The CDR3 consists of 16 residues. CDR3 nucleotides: TGTGCCAGCAGTTTGGGACTAGCGCCTAGCACAGATACGCAGTATTTT. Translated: CASSLGLAPSTDTQYF.

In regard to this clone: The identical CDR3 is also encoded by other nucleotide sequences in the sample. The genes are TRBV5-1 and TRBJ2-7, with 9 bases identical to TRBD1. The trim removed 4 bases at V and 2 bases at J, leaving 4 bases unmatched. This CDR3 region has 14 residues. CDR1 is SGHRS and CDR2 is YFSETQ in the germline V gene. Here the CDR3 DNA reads TGCGCCAGCAGCCCGGGACAGGGAGCCTACGAGCAGTACTTC. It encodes CASSPGQGAYEQYF.

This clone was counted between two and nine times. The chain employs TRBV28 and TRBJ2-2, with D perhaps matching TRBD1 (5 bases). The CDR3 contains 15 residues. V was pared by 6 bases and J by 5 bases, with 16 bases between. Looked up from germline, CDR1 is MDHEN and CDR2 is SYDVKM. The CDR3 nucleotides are TGTGCCAGCAGGCTCGGCAGGGTCAAGACCGGGGAGCTGTTTTTT. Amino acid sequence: CASRLGRVKTGELFF.

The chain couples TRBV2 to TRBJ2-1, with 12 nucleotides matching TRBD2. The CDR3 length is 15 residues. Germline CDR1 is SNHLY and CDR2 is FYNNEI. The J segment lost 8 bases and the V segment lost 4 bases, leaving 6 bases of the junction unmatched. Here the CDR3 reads CASSGGLAGGDEQFF. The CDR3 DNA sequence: TGTGCCAGCAGTGGAGGTCTAGCGGGGGGGGATGAGCAGTTCTTC.

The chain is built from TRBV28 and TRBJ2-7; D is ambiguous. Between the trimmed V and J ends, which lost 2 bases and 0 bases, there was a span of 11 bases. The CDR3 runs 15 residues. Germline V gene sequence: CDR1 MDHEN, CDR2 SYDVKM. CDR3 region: CASSLGDPISYEQYF. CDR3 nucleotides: TGTGCCAGCAGTTTAGGGGATCCCATCTCCTACGAGCAGTACTTC.

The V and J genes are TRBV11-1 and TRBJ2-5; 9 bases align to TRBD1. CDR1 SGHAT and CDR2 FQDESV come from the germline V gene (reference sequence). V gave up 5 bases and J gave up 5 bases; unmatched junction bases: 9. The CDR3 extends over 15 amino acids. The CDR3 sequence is CASSAREGTGETQYF. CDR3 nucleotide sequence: TGTGCCAGCAGCGCAAGGGAGGGGACAGGGGAGACCCAGTACTTC.

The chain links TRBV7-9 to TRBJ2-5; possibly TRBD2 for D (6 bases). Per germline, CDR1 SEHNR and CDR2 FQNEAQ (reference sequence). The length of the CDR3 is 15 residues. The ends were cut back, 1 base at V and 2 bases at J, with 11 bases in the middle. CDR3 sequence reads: CASSLDGGGQETQYF. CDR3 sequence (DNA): TGTGCCAGCAGCTTAGATGGTGGGGGGCAAGAGACCCAGTACTTC.

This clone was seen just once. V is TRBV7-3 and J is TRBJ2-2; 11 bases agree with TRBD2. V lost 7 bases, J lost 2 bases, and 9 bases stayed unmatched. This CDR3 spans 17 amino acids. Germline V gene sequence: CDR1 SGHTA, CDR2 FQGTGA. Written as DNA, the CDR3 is TGTGCCAGCACTCCTACCGGGACTAGCGGAAACACCGGGGAGCTGTTTTTT. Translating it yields CASTPTGTSGNTGELFF.

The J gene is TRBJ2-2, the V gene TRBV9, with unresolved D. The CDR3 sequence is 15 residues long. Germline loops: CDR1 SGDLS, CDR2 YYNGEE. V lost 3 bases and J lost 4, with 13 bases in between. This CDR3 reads CASSDTNLRTGELFF. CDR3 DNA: TGTGCCAGCAGCGACACCAATCTCCGCACCGGGGAGCTGTTTTTT. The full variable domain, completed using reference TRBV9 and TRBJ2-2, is DSGVTQTPKHLITATGQRVTLRCSPRSGDLSVYWYQQSLDQGLQFLIQYYNGEERAKGNILERFSAQQFPDLHSELNLSSLELGDSALYFCASSDTNLRTGELFFGEGSRLTVL.

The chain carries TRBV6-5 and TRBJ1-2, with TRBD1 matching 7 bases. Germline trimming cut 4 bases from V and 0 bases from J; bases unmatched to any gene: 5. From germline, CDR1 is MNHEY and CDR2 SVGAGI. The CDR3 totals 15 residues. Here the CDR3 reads CASSSTGAANYGYTF. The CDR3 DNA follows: TGTGCCAGCAGTTCAACAGGGGCCGCTAACTATGGCTACACCTTC.

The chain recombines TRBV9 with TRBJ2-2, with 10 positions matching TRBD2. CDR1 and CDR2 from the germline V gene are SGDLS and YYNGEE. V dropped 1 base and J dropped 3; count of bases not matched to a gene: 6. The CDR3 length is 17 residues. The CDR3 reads CASSVPDSGGHTGELFF. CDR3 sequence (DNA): TGTGCCAGCAGCGTACCCGATAGCGGGGGGCACACCGGGGAGCTGTTTTTT.

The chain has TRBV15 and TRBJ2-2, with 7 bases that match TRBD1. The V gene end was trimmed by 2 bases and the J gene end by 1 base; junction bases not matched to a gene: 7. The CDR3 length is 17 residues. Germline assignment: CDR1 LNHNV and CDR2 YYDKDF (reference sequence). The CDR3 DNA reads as TGTGCCACCAGCAGAACTACAGGGGACATGAACACCGGGGAGCTGTTTTTT. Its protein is CATSRTTGDMNTGELFF.

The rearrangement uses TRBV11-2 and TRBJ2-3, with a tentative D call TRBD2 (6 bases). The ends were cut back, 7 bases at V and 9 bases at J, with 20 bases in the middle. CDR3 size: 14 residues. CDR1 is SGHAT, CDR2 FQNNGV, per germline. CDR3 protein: CASTSTGSLATQYF. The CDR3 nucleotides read TGTGCCAGCACCTCAACTGGGTCCCTAGCGACGCAGTATTTT.

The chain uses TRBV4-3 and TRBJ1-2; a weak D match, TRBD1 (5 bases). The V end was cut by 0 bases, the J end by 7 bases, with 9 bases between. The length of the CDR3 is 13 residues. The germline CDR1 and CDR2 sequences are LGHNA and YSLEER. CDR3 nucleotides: TGCGCCAGCAGCCAAGACAGGGCATCTGGCTACACCTTC. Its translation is CASSQDRASGYTF.

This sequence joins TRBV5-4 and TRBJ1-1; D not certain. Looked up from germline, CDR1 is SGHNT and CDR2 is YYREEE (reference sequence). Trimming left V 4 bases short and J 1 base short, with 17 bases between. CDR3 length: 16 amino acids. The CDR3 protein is CASSPPLALKNTEAFF. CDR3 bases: TGTGCCAGCAGCCCTCCGCTTGCGTTAAAGAACACTGAAGCTTTCTTT.